This T cell receptor (beta chain) was recorded in a study of blood T cell repertoires in COVID-19. Study details: The United States, Italy and Spain supplied acute and convalescent COVID-19 samples.

Original handling: Estimation of nucleated cell counts was performed using reference gene primer amplification. Clones were sequenced by immunoSEQ multiplex PCR, and TCRdb holds only the in-frame ones, with some missing. D and trimming come from the DNA, and the V and J calls and clone size come from that table. Here the sample spans 300,000 or so clones, around four fifths being singletons. The CDR3 length is 14 residues. CDR1 SNHLY and CDR2 FYNNEI come from the germline V gene. The V gene end was trimmed by 8 bases and the J gene end by 6 bases; junction bases not matched to a gene: 4. The TCR comes from a woman in her forties or fifties with acute or convalescent COVID-19. Specimen: peripheral blood. The chain recombines TRBV2 with TRBJ2-5; TRBD2 matches at 15 bases. The CDR3 nucleotides read TGTGCCAGCCGGGGGACTAGCGGGGGGAAGACCCAGTACTTC. Its protein is CASRGTSGGKTQYF.